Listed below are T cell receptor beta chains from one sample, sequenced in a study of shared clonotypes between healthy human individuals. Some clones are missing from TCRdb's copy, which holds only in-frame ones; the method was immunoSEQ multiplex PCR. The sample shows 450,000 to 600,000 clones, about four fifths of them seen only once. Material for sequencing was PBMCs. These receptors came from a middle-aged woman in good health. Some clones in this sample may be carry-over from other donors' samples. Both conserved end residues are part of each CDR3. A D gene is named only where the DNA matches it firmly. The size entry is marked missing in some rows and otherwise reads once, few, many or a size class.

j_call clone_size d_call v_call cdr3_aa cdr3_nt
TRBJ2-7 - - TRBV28 CASTPRTHSYEQYF TGTGCCAGCACCCCCCGGACGCACTCCTACGAGCAGTACTTC
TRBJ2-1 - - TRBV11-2 CASSLGRDSASYNEQFF TGTGCCAGCAGCTTAGGCCGGGACTCAGCCTCCTACAATGAGCAGTTCTTC
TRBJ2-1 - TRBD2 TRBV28 CASRPPLRTSSYNEQFF TGTGCCAGCAGACCCCCTTTGCGGACTAGCTCCTACAATGAGCAGTTCTTC
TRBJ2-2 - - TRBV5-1 CASSLGAGSNTGELFF TGCGCCAGCAGCTTGGGGGCGGGGTCGAACACCGGGGAGCTGTTTTTT
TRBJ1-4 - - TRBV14 CASSQDGLVNEKLFF TGTGCCAGCAGCCAAGATGGACTCGTTAATGAAAAACTGTTTTTT
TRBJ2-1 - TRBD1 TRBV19 CASSILWDRVYNEQFF TGTGCCAGTAGTATACTCTGGGACAGGGTCTACAATGAGCAGTTCTTC
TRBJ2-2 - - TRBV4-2 CASSPRDIGPGELFF TGTGCCAGCAGTCCGCGGGACATTGGACCCGGGGAGCTGTTTTTT
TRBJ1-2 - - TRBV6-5 CASTDTYYGYTF TGTGCCAGCACAGACACCTACTATGGCTACACCTTC
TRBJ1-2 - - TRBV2 CASYNPGARYGYTF TGTGCCAGCTACAACCCGGGGGCGCGCTATGGCTACACCTTC
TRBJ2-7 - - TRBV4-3 CASSQDLEIYEQYF TGCGCCAGCAGCCAAGATTTGGAAATCTACGAGCAGTACTTC
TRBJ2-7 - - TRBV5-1 CASSLGNYEQYF TGCGCCAGCAGCCTCGGGAACTACGAGCAGTACTTC
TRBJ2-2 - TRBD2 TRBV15 CATTGTSGRRDGELFF TGTGCCACTACTGGGACTAGCGGGAGGAGGGACGGGGAGCTGTTTTTT
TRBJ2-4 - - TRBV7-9 CASSPRSGRDIQYF TGTGCCAGCAGCCCCCGGTCTGGGCGGGACATTCAGTACTTC
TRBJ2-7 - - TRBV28 CASRPTGTPYEQYF TGTGCCAGCAGGCCCACCGGGACCCCCTACGAGCAGTACTTC
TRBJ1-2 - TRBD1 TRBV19 CAAQDREYGYTF TGTGCCGCGCAAGACAGGGAATATGGCTACACCTTC
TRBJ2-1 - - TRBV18 CASSTSGEHNEQFF TGTGCCAGCTCAACAAGCGGTGAACACAATGAGCAGTTCTTC
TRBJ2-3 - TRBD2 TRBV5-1 CASSLAGRTSGRDTQYF TGCGCCAGCAGCTTGGCGGGGAGGACTAGCGGGAGAGATACGCAGTATTTT
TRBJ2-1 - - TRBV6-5 CASSGGSYNEQFF TGTGCCAGCAGCGGGGGTTCCTACAATGAGCAGTTCTTC
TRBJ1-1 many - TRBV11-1 CASSLGQNTEAFF TGTGCCAGCAGCTTGGGACAGAACACTGAAGCTTTCTTT
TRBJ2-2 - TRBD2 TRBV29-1 CSAGTSGSLYGGELFF TGCAGCGCCGGGACTAGCGGGAGTTTGTACGGCGGGGAGCTGTTTTTT
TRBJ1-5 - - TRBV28 CASSSTGGWDQPQHF TGTGCCAGCAGTTCGACGGGGGGCTGGGATCAGCCCCAGCATTTT
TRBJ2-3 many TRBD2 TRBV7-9 CASSTRGLAGGNTDTQYF TGTGCCAGCAGCACGAGGGGACTAGCGGGAGGGAACACAGATACGCAGTATTTT
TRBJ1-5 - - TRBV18 CASSPDGGNQPQHF TGTGCCAGCTCACCTGACGGGGGGAATCAGCCCCAGCATTTT
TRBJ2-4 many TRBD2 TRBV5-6 CASSLTVAGGLEKNIQYF TGTGCCAGCAGCTTGACAGTAGCGGGAGGACTCGAAAAAAACATTCAGTACTTC
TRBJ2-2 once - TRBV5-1 CASSLKAGPGELFF TGCGCCAGCAGCTTGAAGGCTGGTCCCGGGGAGCTGTTTTTT
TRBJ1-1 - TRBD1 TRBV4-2 CASSQTGTGGLWTEAFF TGTGCCAGCAGCCAAACCGGGACAGGGGGCCTATGGACTGAAGCTTTCTTT
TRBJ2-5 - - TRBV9 CASSVVPQSRTQYF TGTGCCAGCAGCGTAGTCCCCCAGAGTAGGACCCAGTACTTC
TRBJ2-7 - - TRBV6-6 CASSLQGGSYEQYF TGTGCCAGCAGTTTGCAGGGGGGCTCCTACGAGCAGTACTTC
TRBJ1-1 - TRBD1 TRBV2 CASSETTQGAEAFF TGTGCCAGCAGTGAGACGACCCAGGGGGCTGAAGCTTTCTTT
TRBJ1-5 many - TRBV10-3 CAIREGGEGNQPQHF TGTGCCATCAGAGAGGGCGGCGAGGGCAATCAGCCCCAGCATTTT
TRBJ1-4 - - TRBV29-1 CSVESGLLGEKLFF TGCAGCGTTGAATCTGGGTTACTTGGAGAAAAACTGTTTTTT
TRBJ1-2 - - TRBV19 CASSIRTETYGYTF TGTGCCAGTAGTATAAGGACAGAAACCTATGGCTACACCTTC
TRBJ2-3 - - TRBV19 CASSPRGGRDTQYF TGTGCCAGTAGTCCTCGCGGAGGGAGGGATACGCAGTATTTT
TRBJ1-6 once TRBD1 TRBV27 CASSGTGASPLHF TGTGCCAGCAGTGGGACAGGGGCTTCACCCCTCCACTTT
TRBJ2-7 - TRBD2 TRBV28 CASRDRASGSVEQYF TGTGCCAGCAGAGATCGGGCTAGCGGGAGCGTCGAGCAGTACTTC
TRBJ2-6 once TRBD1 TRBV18 CASSPIPPSRGGANVLTF TGTGCCAGCTCACCTATCCCGCCCAGCAGGGGGGGGGCCAACGTCCTGACTTTC
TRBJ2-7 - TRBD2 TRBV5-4 CASSLGLAGSYEQYF TGTGCCAGCAGCCTCGGACTAGCGGGGTCTTACGAGCAGTACTTC
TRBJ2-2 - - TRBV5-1 CASSLKVGTGELFF TGCGCCAGCAGCTTGAAGGTCGGGACCGGGGAGCTGTTTTTT
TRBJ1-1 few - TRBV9 CASSVNPLQDEAFF TGTGCCAGCAGCGTCAATCCCCTTCAAGATGAAGCTTTCTTT
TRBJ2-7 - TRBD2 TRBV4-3 CASSQVAGSLAGGYEQYF TGCGCCAGCAGCCAAGTCGCAGGTTCCCTAGCGGGAGGCTACGAGCAGTACTTC
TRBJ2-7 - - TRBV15 CATSRDGTTLEADEQYF TGTGCCACCAGCAGAGATGGTACGACCCTAGAAGCCGACGAGCAGTACTTC
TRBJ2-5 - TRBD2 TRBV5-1 CASSLAGGPGRETQYF TGCGCCAGCAGCTTGGCGGGGGGGCCCGGTCGCGAGACCCAGTACTTC
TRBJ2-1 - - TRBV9 CASSPRRSAPGYNEQFF TGTGCCAGCAGCCCCCGACGTAGCGCCCCTGGCTACAATGAGCAGTTCTTC
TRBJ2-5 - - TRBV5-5 CASSPDSQETQYF TGTGCCAGCAGCCCCGACAGCCAAGAGACCCAGTACTTC
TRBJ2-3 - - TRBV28 CASSFPLGADTQYF TGTGCCAGCAGTTTCCCTCTGGGGGCAGATACGCAGTATTTT
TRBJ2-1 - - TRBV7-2 CASSPRVVLEQFF TGTGCCAGCAGCCCTAGGGTGGTTCTTGAGCAGTTCTTC
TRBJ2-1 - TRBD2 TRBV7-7 CASSPGLAGGYEQFF TGTGCTAGCAGCCCAGGACTAGCGGGAGGCTATGAGCAGTTCTTC
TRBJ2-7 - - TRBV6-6 CASSYSMDSPENLYF TGTGCCAGCAGTTACTCGATGGATTCTCCCGAAAACTTGTACTTC
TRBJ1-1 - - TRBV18 CASSPPGSRDTEAFF TGTGCCAGCTCACCACCGGGCAGTCGAGACACTGAAGCTTTCTTT
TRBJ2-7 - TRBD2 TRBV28 CASSLWFGRDSYEQYF TGTGCCAGCAGTTTATGGTTCGGGAGGGACTCCTACGAGCAGTACTTC
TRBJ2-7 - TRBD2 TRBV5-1 CASSLDSGRAGREQYF TGCGCCAGCAGCTTGGATAGCGGGAGGGCCGGTAGGGAGCAGTACTTC
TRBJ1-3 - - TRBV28 CASSLNVSPRRNTIYF TGTGCCAGCAGTTTAAATGTCTCCCCTCGAAGAAACACCATATATTTT